This T cell receptor (beta chain) was documented in a study of cytomegalovirus exposure and HLA in healthy donors. Study overall: Samples from HLA-typed donors yielded 65 million to 85 million unique TCRs in an early data release.

Findings and limits, study-wide: Among donors in an Asian-associated ancestry cluster, a later analysis reportedly found fewer N-insertions than the roughly 670-donor mean. Exclusion applied to some V segments, including TRBV6-2 and TRBV6-3, as they were indistinguishable.

Turning to this clone: What it binds is unknown.

This CDR3 comprises 13 residues. The V gene's germline CDR1 is SQVTM and CDR2 ANQGSEA. Trimming cost V 7 bases and J 4 bases, with 14 bases left between them. The PCR had 60 Vbeta and 13 Jbeta primers. Profiled with immunoSEQ multiplex PCR; TCRdb holds only in-frame clones, not every one. The repertoire consists of more than 110,000 clones, with more than 70% occurring once and the leading ten covering over 1%. The receptor was isolated from a male donor in good health and CMV-seropositive. The chain links TRBV29-1 to TRBJ2-1; D is undetermined. What was sequenced was PBMCs. In nucleotides, the CDR3 is TGCAGCGCTGCAGGTGTCTCTTACAATGAGCAGTTCTTC. Translated, it gives CSAAGVSYNEQFF.